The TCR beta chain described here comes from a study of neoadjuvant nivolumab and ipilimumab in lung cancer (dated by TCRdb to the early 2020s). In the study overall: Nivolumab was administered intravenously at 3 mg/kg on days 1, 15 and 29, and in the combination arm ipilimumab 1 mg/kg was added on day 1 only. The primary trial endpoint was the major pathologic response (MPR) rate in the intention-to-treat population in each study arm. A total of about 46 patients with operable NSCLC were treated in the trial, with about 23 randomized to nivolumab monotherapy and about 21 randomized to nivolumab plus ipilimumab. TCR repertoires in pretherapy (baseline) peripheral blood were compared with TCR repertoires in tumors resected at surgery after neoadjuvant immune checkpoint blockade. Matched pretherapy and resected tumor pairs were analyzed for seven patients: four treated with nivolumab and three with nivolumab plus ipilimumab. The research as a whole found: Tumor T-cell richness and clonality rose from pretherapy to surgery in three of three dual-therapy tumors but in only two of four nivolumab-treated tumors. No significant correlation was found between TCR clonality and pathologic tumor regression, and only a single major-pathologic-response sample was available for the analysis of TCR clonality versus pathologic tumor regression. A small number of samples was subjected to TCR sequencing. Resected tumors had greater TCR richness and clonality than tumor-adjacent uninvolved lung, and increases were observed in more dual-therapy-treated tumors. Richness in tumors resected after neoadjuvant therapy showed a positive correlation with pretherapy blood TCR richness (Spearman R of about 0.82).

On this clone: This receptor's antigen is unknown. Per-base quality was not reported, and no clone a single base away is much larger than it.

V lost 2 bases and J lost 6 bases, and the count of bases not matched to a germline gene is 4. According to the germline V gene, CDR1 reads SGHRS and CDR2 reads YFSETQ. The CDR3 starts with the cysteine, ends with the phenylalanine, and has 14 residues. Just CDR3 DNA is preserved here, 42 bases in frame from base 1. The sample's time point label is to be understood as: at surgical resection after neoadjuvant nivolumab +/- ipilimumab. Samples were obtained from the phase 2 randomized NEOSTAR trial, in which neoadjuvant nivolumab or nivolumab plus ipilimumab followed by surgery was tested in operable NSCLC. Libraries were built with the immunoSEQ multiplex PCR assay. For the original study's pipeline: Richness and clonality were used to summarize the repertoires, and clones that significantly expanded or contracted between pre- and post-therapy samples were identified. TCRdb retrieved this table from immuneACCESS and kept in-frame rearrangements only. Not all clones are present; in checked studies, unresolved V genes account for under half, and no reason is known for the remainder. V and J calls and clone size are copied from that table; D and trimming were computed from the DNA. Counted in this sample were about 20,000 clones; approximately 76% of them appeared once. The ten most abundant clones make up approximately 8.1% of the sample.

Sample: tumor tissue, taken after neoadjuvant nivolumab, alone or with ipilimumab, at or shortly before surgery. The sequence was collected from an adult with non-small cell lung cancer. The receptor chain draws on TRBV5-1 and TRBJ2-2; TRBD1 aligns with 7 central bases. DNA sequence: TGCGCCAGCAGCTTACAGACAGGGCCCGGGGAGCTGTTTTTT. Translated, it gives CASSLQTGPGELFF.